This T cell receptor beta chain was sequenced for a study of blood T cell repertoires in COVID-19. Study background: The United States, Italy and Spain supplied acute and convalescent COVID-19 samples.

V was trimmed by 11 bases and J by 7 bases, leaving 15 bases between them. CDR1 is MDHEN, CDR2 SYDVKM, per germline. The CDR3 is 13 residues long. How the authors handled the data: Amplification of reference gene primers was used by the study to estimate nucleated cell counts. The method was immunoSEQ multiplex PCR; TCRdb's version includes in-frame clones alone and lacks a portion of them. V and J calls and clone size are copied from that table; D and trimming were computed from the DNA. The table shows over 200,000 clones, with under 85% occurring only once. Seattle patients were enrolled during active infection and followed longitudinally.

The genes are TRBV28 and TRBJ2-6, with D perhaps matching TRBD1 (6 bases). Sequenced material: peripheral blood. This TCR was sampled from a woman in her thirties with COVID-19, enrolled during active disease. Here the CDR3 reads CAGMNREANVLTF. Here the CDR3 DNA reads TGTGCCGGAATGAACAGGGAAGCCAACGTCCTGACTTTC.